This T cell receptor (beta chain) stems from a study of cytomegalovirus exposure and HLA in healthy donors. Study-level information: Sequencing of about 179 million T cells in an earlier analysis found some 100 million unique TCR beta sequences. Of all 400 or so donors who were genotyped, roughly 81% belonged to the Caucasian-associated ancestry cluster.

It was with 60 Vbeta and 13 Jbeta primers that the PCR ran. The data were produced by immunoSEQ multiplex PCR, yet TCRdb's version contains in-frame clones alone and is incomplete. The sample includes 150,000 or so clones, about 80% of them seen just once. V lost 0 bases and J lost 0, with 9 bases in between. Looked up from germline, CDR1 is SGHVS and CDR2 is FNYEAQ. The CDR3 is 16 residues long. The chain couples TRBV7-6 to TRBJ2-1; D is unresolved. Sequencing used PBMCs. This sequence originates from a man aged 25-45 years in good health and CMV-seropositive. CDR3 bases: TGTGCCAGCAGCTTAGCTGCCGCCAGCTCCTACAATGAGCAGTTCTTC. Translated, it gives CASSLAAASSYNEQFF.